These 8 T cell receptor beta chains share one sample of origin, sequenced in a study of T cell responses to AZD1222 COVID-19 vaccine. Profiled with immunoSEQ multiplex PCR; TCRdb holds only in-frame clones, not every one. This sample yields over 90,000 clones, of which 80% to 90% are seen a single time; 20% belongs to the top ten. The sequences come from peripheral blood, collected on day 0 of AZD1222 vaccination. The origin of the receptors is an adult in good health.

The V and J genes are TRBV7-9 and TRBJ1-2; TRBD1 agrees at 7 bases. Trimming cost V 1 base and J 4 bases; bases outside gene matches: 6. This CDR3 is 15 amino acids long. Looked up from germline, CDR1 is SEHNR and CDR2 is FQNEAQ (reference sequence). The CDR3 loop reads CASSLEDRRGYGYTF. The DNA of the CDR3 is TGTGCCAGCAGCTTAGAGGACAGGAGGGGCTATGGCTACACCTTC.

This chain uses TRBV2 with TRBJ2-7, with 13 positions matching TRBD2. The CDR3 is 16 amino acids. Germline V lookup: CDR1 SNHLY, CDR2 FYNNEI. With V trimmed by 10 bases and J by 3 bases, 12 bases remained unmatched. The CDR3, as DNA: TGTGCCACCGGAGGACTAGCGGGAGAATTTCTCTACGAGCAGTACTTC. Encoded protein: CATGGLAGEFLYEQYF.

The table lists this clone with a count of one. The V gene is TRBV7-6, the J gene TRBJ2-1; TRBD2 agrees at 8 bases. V trimming: 5 bases; J trimming: 7 bases; junction bases outside the gene matches: 7. The germline V gene has CDR1 SGHVS and CDR2 FNYEAQ. The CDR3 is 14 residues long. The chain's CDR3 is CASSLDGRGNEQFF. The CDR3, as DNA: TGTGCCAGCAGCCTGGACGGGAGGGGTAATGAGCAGTTCTTC.

This sequence joins TRBV18 and TRBJ1-1; 7 nucleotides line up with TRBD1. Trimming took 4 bases from V and 5 from J; bases not matched to a gene: 7. This CDR3 is built from 14 residues. Germline CDR1 KGHSH, CDR2 LQKENI. CDR3 loop: CASSLADRDTEAFF. The CDR3 DNA reads as TGTGCCAGCTCACTCGCCGACAGGGATACTGAAGCTTTCTTT.

V usage is TRBV19 and J usage is TRBJ2-1, with 7 positions matching TRBD1. The trim removed 4 bases at V and 9 bases at J, leaving 6 bases unmatched. CDR3 size: 13 residues. The germline gives CDR1 LNHDA, CDR2 SQIVND (reference sequence). As DNA, the CDR3 is TGTGCCAGTAGTACAGACAGGGAAAGTGAGCAGTTCTTC. This sequence encodes CASSTDRESEQFF.

The chain combines TRBV12-5 with TRBJ1-1; 7 nucleotides line up with TRBD1. Germline CDR1 LGHNT, CDR2 FRNRAP. CDR3 size: 12 residues. Trimming cost V 2 bases and J 8 bases; bases outside gene matches: 2. CDR3 in amino acids: CASGLPQGEAFF. DNA of the CDR3: TGTGCTAGTGGTTTGCCACAGGGGGAAGCTTTCTTT.

The gene calls are TRBV10-3 and TRBJ1-1; D is possibly TRBD1 (5 bases). This CDR3 has 15 amino acids. V was shortened by 2 bases and J by 1 base, with 11 bases between the two germline ends. Germline lookup yields CDR1 ENHRY and CDR2 SYGVKD. The CDR3 DNA reads as TGTGCCATCAGTGAGCGGGACGGGGGGAACACTGAAGCTTTCTTT. Protein product: CAISERDGGNTEAFF.

The rearrangement joins TRBV9 to TRBJ1-4; tentatively, D is TRBD1 (6 bases). Trimming removed 4 bases from V and 8 bases from J, with 21 bases in between. The CDR3 has 16 amino acids. CDR1 is SGDLS, CDR2 YYNGEE, per germline. The CDR3 region is CASSSLGGAADEKLFF. In DNA form, the CDR3 reads TGTGCCAGCAGCTCCCTAGGGGGGGCGGCGGACGAAAAACTGTTTTTT.